These 29 T cell receptor beta chains were sequenced from one sample in a study of cytomegalovirus exposure and HLA in healthy donors (dated by TCRdb to 2016 to 2017). Libraries were built with the immunoSEQ multiplex PCR assay. For the multiplex PCR, a mixture combining 60 forward primers for TCR Vbeta segments and 13 reverse primers for TCR Jbeta segments was used. Sourced from immuneACCESS, this table was stored by TCRdb with only in-frame sequences that have V and J called. A share of the clones is absent; for the studies checked, an unresolved V gene accounts for under half, and the remainder has no known explanation. The sample data list about 300,000 clones, and roughly 89% of these were observed just once. Clones ranked in the top ten supply 3.5% to 4% of the sample. Sequencing used PBMCs. These receptors were collected from a man aged 40-50 years in good health and CMV-seropositive.

This chain joins TRBV5-1 and TRBJ2-5, with 7 bases lining up with TRBD2. CDR1 is SGHRS, CDR2 YFSETQ, per germline. Losses at the gene ends were 0 bases for V and 4 bases for J; bases not matched to a gene: 3. The CDR3 spans 14 residues. The CDR3 sequence: CASSLGGGAETQYF. CDR3 in DNA: TGCGCCAGCAGCTTGGGGGGGGGTGCAGAGACCCAGTACTTC.

V gene TRBV6-6 combines with J gene TRBJ2-1; TRBD1 matches at 10 bases. Germline V gene data show CDR1 as MNHNY and CDR2 as SVGAGI (reference sequence). Losses at the gene ends were 0 bases for V and 5 bases for J; bases not matched to a gene: 4. This CDR3 has 16 residues. CDR3 coding DNA: TGTGCCAGCAGTTACTCGAGGACAGGGGGAGACAATGAGCAGTTCTTC. It is translated as CASSYSRTGGDNEQFF.

The rearrangement joins TRBV28 to TRBJ1-2, with 8 nucleotides matching TRBD1. From germline, CDR1 is MDHEN and CDR2 SYDVKM. There are 13 residues in the CDR3. The junction had 3 bases not matched to a gene; V was cut back by 9 bases and J by 0 bases. The CDR3 region is CASEQGANYGYTF. In nucleotides, the CDR3 is TGTGCCAGTGAACAGGGGGCTAACTATGGCTACACCTTC.

To note about this clone: Other DNA variants within this sample encode the same CDR3. The rearrangement links TRBV27 to TRBJ2-2; 7 positions match TRBD2. V lost 0 bases and J lost 6; bases outside the gene matches: 10. CDR1 is MNHEY, CDR2 SMNVEV, per germline (reference sequence). The CDR3 contains 17 residues. CDR3 nucleotide sequence: TGTGCCAGCAGTTTATCAGGGGCGGGGGTTGGGGCCGGGGAGCTGTTTTTT. Translated, it gives CASSLSGAGVGAGELFF.

This rearrangement joins TRBV29-1 to TRBJ1-4; tentatively, D is TRBD1 (5 bases). The CDR3 runs 14 residues. CDR1 and CDR2 from the germline V gene are SQVTM and ANQGSEA. Trimming removed 6 bases from V and 2 bases from J, with 13 bases in between. This chain's CDR3 is CSVKGRGTNEKLFF. The DNA for the CDR3 is TGCAGCGTGAAAGGGCGGGGGACTAATGAAAAACTGTTTTTT.

V is TRBV14 and J is TRBJ2-1, with 14 bases lining up with TRBD2. In germline, CDR1 is SGHDN, CDR2 FVKESK. J was trimmed by 9 bases and V by 4 bases; bases with no gene match: 8. The CDR3 is 16 residues long. CDR3 sequence (DNA): TGTGCCAGCAGCCCAAGTGAGACTAGCGGGAGGGTTGAGCAGTTCTTC. As protein: CASSPSETSGRVEQFF.

J is TRBJ2-1 and V is TRBV6-6, with TRBD2 identical over 7 bases. The CDR3 runs to 16 residues. The V gene end was trimmed by 0 bases and the J gene end by 2 bases; junction bases not matched to a gene: 4. Germline V gene sequence: CDR1 MNHNY, CDR2 SVGAGI (reference sequence). CDR3: CASSYSRLAAYNEQFF. As DNA, the CDR3 is TGTGCCAGCAGTTACTCGAGGCTAGCGGCCTACAATGAGCAGTTCTTC.

The chain carries TRBV5-5 and TRBJ2-7, with TRBD1 identical over 8 bases. The CDR3 has 15 amino acids. Per the germline V gene, CDR1 is SGHKS and CDR2 is YYEKEE (reference sequence). J lost 0 bases, V lost 4 bases, and 6 bases had no gene match. In DNA form, the CDR3 reads TGTGCCAGCAGCATGGACAGGGTAGGCTCCTACGAGCAGTACTTC. Protein sequence: CASSMDRVGSYEQYF.

A single count supports this clone. This chain links TRBV5-4 with TRBJ2-7; 15 positions agree with TRBD2. The trim removed 2 bases at V and 6 bases at J, leaving 6 bases unmatched. This CDR3 is 16 amino acids long. CDR1 is SGHNT and CDR2 is YYREEE in the germline V gene (reference sequence). The CDR3 protein is CASSFGGTSGRSEQYF. The DNA for the CDR3 is TGTGCCAGCAGCTTCGGGGGGACTAGCGGGAGGAGCGAGCAGTACTTC. Combining the CDR3 with reference TRBV5-4 and TRBJ2-7 gives the whole variable domain ETGVTQSPTHLIKTRGQQVTLRCSSQSGHNTVSWYQQALGQGPQFIFQYYREEENGRGNFPPRFSGLQFPNYSSELNVNALELDDSALYLCASSFGGTSGRSEQYFGPGTRLTVT.

A few counts support this clone. The chain carries TRBV2 and TRBJ1-3; 10 bases line up with TRBD1. Germline V CDR1 and CDR2: SNHLY, FYNNEI. The CDR3 runs to 15 residues. With V trimmed by 4 bases and J by 3 bases, 3 bases remained unmatched. CDR3 loop: CASSGQGAFGNTIYF. The CDR3, as DNA: TGTGCCAGCAGTGGACAGGGGGCATTTGGAAACACCATATATTTT.

The CDR3 spells CASINPLAGEDTGELFF. CDR3 coding DNA: TGTGCCAGCATCAACCCGTTAGCGGGAGAAGACACCGGGGAGCTGTTTTTT. V is TRBV13 and J is TRBJ2-2; 9 positions agree with TRBD2. This CDR3 is 17 amino acids long. Germline trimming cut 7 bases from V and 3 bases from J; bases unmatched to any gene: 12. CDR1 PRHDT and CDR2 FYEKMQ come from the germline V gene (reference sequence).

The chain recombines TRBV7-2 with TRBJ1-5; 7 nucleotides match TRBD1. The V gene's germline CDR1 is SGHTA and CDR2 FQGNSA. The junction had 8 bases not matched to a gene; V was cut back by 0 bases and J by 3 bases. The length of the CDR3 is 17 residues. The CDR3 protein is CASSLAGGDTSNQPQHF. For the CDR3, the DNA is TGTGCCAGCAGCTTAGCAGGGGGCGACACCTCCAATCAGCCCCAGCATTTT. Full variable domain (rest looked up from reference TRBV7-2 and TRBJ1-5): GAGVSQSPSNKVTEKGKDVELRCDPISGHTALYWYRQSLGQGLEFLIYFQGNSAPDKSGLPSDRFSAERTGGSVSTLTIQRTQQEDSAVYLCASSLAGGDTSNQPQHFGDGTRLSIL.

This chain links TRBV27 with TRBJ2-1; TRBD2 matches 10 bases. The trim removed 3 bases at V and 2 bases at J, leaving 13 bases unmatched. The germline gives CDR1 MNHEY, CDR2 SMNVEV (reference sequence). CDR3 length equals 19 residues. As DNA, the CDR3 is TGTGCCAGCAGTTTGGCAGGGAGGGCTAGCGGGAGACCCTACAATGAGCAGTTCTTC. It translates to CASSLAGRASGRPYNEQFF.

The chain uses TRBV10-3 and TRBJ1-1; 8 nucleotides agree with TRBD1. Germline trimming cut 4 bases from V and 2 bases from J; bases unmatched to any gene: 3. This CDR3 spans 14 amino acids. Looked up from germline, CDR1 is ENHRY and CDR2 is SYGVKD. The CDR3 sequence: CAISVDRDNTEAFF. In DNA form, the CDR3 reads TGTGCCATCAGTGTGGACAGGGACAACACTGAAGCTTTCTTT.

The gene calls are TRBV29-1 and TRBJ1-1; 10 bases map to TRBD1. Losses at the gene ends were 5 bases for V and 1 base for J; bases not matched to a gene: 4. CDR3 length: 14 amino acids. CDR1 and CDR2 from the germline V gene are SQVTM and ANQGSEA. CDR3 loop: CSVKGQGRNTEAFF. The CDR3 DNA follows: TGCAGCGTTAAGGGACAGGGGCGGAACACTGAAGCTTTCTTT.

This chain links TRBV28 with TRBJ2-2; TRBD1 matches at 7 bases. The CDR3 runs to 14 residues. Germline V gives CDR1 MDHEN, CDR2 SYDVKM. Trimming removed 4 bases from V and 4 bases from J; junction bases left unmatched: 3. CDR3 in DNA: TGTGCCAGCAGTTCCGCAGGGGGCACCGGGGAGCTGTTTTTT. Its translation: CASSSAGGTGELFF.

This rearrangement joins TRBV29-1 to TRBJ2-2; 11 bases align to TRBD2. CDR1 is SQVTM and CDR2 is ANQGSEA in the germline V gene. This CDR3 contains 17 residues. V trimming: 4 bases; J trimming: 7 bases; junction bases outside the gene matches: 14. CDR3 protein: CSVVSPSGRYKDGELFF. CDR3 DNA: TGCAGCGTTGTATCTCCTAGCGGGAGGTATAAGGACGGGGAGCTGTTTTTT.

The rearrangement uses TRBV4-3 and TRBJ1-2; D is possibly TRBD1 (6 bases). Trimming stripped 1 base from V and 4 bases from J, with 13 bases between. Germline CDR1 reads LGHNA; CDR2 reads YSLEER. The CDR3 contains 15 residues. The DNA of the CDR3 is TGCGCCAGCAGCCAAGTTTTGCAGGGGACCTATGGCTACACCTTC. This sequence encodes CASSQVLQGTYGYTF.

V and J are TRBV6-5 and TRBJ2-1; 9 nucleotides agree with TRBD2. This CDR3 is 16 amino acids long. V lost 2 bases and J lost 3; bases outside the gene matches: 5. Per the germline V gene, CDR1 is MNHEY and CDR2 is SVGAGI. CDR3 loop: CASSYQGSGSYNEQFF. The CDR3 DNA reads TGTGCCAGCAGTTACCAAGGTAGCGGGAGCTACAATGAGCAGTTCTTC.

The chain uses TRBV5-6 and TRBJ2-5, with D tentatively TRBD2 (6 bases). Near its end, the DNA agrees better with TRBJ2-7, so the J call may be wrong. The germline CDR1 and CDR2 sequences are SGHDT and YYEEEE. This CDR3 is 15 amino acids long. The CDR3 DNA reads TGTGCCAGCAGCTTCGACGGGGGTGGAACCCACGAGCAGTACTTC. Its protein is CASSFDGGGTHEQYF.

The chain employs TRBV27 and TRBJ2-7; D call uncertain. This CDR3 region has 14 residues. Germline V lookup: CDR1 MNHEY, CDR2 SMNVEV (reference sequence). V was trimmed by 7 bases and J by 0 bases, leaving 13 bases between them. CDR3 coding DNA: TGTGCCAGCACCCTGATGTCGGGCTCCTACGAGCAGTACTTC. This codes for CASTLMSGSYEQYF.

J is TRBJ2-2 and V is TRBV14; D is unclear. The V end lost 2 bases, the J end lost 1 base, and 5 bases lay between the germline ends. The CDR3 totals 14 residues. The germline gives CDR1 SGHDN, CDR2 FVKESK. The CDR3 coding sequence is TGTGCCAGCAGCCAATCCCGGAACACCGGGGAGCTGTTTTTT. Amino acid sequence: CASSQSRNTGELFF.

Turning to this clone: The junction departs from germline at one end; a sequencing error may be responsible. The gene calls are TRBV7-9 and TRBJ1-1; the match to TRBD1 covers 8 bases. The length of the CDR3 is 14 residues. Looked up from germline, CDR1 is SEHNR and CDR2 is FQNEAQ (reference sequence). The CDR3 protein is CSSSADRVTTEAFF. The CDR3 nucleotides read TGTTCCAGCAGCGCGGACAGGGTGACGACTGAAGCTTTCTTT.

As regards this clone: Other DNA sequences of this sample code for an identical CDR3. The chain is built from TRBV15 and TRBJ1-4, with TRBD1 identical over 7 bases. This CDR3 has 16 residues. The germline V gene has CDR1 LNHNV and CDR2 YYDKDF (reference sequence). With V trimmed by 0 bases and J by 6 bases, 7 bases remained unmatched. CDR3 in DNA: TGTGCCACCAGCAGAGAGAGGAGACAGGGTCATGAAAAACTGTTTTTT. Translation gives CATSRERRQGHEKLFF.

The chain carries TRBV6-5 and TRBJ2-7; 14 bases fit TRBD2. CDR1 MNHEY and CDR2 SVGAGI come from the germline V gene. Trimming removed 6 bases from V and 6 bases from J; junction bases left unmatched: 4. The CDR3 covers 14 residues. CDR3 loop: CASRTSGRGTEQYF. As DNA, the CDR3 is TGTGCCAGCAGGACTAGCGGGAGGGGGACCGAGCAGTACTTC.

The chain is built from TRBV19 and TRBJ2-1; 9 bases align to TRBD2. CDR3 length: 15 residues. J gave up 2 bases and V 7 bases, and 6 bases lay outside the gene matches. The germline gives CDR1 LNHDA, CDR2 SQIVND (reference sequence). CDR3 nucleotides: TGTGCCAGTACCCCACTAGCGGGCCCCTACAATGAGCAGTTCTTC. Amino acids: CASTPLAGPYNEQFF.

The chain combines TRBV20-1 with TRBJ2-1; D not certain. The CDR3 totals 11 residues. Germline lookup yields CDR1 DFQATT and CDR2 SNEGSKA (reference sequence). V was pared by 7 bases and J by 4 bases, with 8 bases between. CDR3 protein: CSVELYNEQFF. DNA of the CDR3: TGCAGTGTCGAGCTTTACAATGAGCAGTTCTTC.

DNA of the CDR3: TGTGCCAGCAGCGGACAACTAGCGGGAGCCGGGGAGCTGTTTTTT. This sequence encodes CASSGQLAGAGELFF. This sequence joins TRBV2 and TRBJ2-2, with 11 positions matching TRBD2. After removal of 6 bases from V and 6 bases from J, the junction contained 6 bases not matched to a gene. Germline V CDR1 and CDR2: SNHLY, FYNNEI. The CDR3 extends over 15 amino acids. The whole variable domain, filled in from reference TRBV2 and TRBJ2-2, reads EPEVTQTPSHQVTQMGQEVILRCVPISNHLYFYWYRQILGQKVEFLVSFYNNEISEKSEIFDDQFSVERPDGSNFTLKIRSTKLEDSAMYFCASSGQLAGAGELFFGEGSRLTVL.

The chain joins TRBV14 to TRBJ2-1; D might be TRBD2 (6 bases). Trimming cost V 2 bases and J 6 bases, with 14 bases left between them. The CDR3 is made up of 15 amino acids. Germline loops: CDR1 SGHDN, CDR2 FVKESK. The CDR3 sequence is CASSQLNGRGNEQFF. CDR3 in DNA: TGTGCCAGCAGCCAACTTAACGGGAGAGGCAATGAGCAGTTCTTC.